This T cell receptor (beta chain) was profiled in a study of CD4 T cells in relation to SARS-CoV-2 and coronaviruses. Study summary: PBMCs were cultured with antigen for around nine days before TCR beta sequencing.

The unexposed donors gave CD4+ T cells in about 2011-2018, prior to COVID-19. The cells were cultured for over eight days before CD4+ T cells were isolated. This CDR3 contains 14 residues. Germline V gene data show CDR1 as SGHDN and CDR2 as FVKESK. Trimming pared 1 base from V and 5 bases from J, leaving 11 bases between. Concerning this clone itself: The antigen is not known.

The method was immunoSEQ multiplex PCR; TCRdb's version includes in-frame clones alone and lacks a portion of them. The table lists more than 15,000 clones, approximately 78% of them singletons. The J gene is TRBJ2-5, the V gene TRBV14; D is undetermined. This TCR was sampled from a human donor in good health. The sample comprised CD4+ T cells from PBMCs, cultured in vitro. CDR3 nucleotide sequence: TGTGCCAGCAGCCAAGGTGCCCGGTCGGAGACCCAGTACTTC. Its protein product is CASSQGARSETQYF.